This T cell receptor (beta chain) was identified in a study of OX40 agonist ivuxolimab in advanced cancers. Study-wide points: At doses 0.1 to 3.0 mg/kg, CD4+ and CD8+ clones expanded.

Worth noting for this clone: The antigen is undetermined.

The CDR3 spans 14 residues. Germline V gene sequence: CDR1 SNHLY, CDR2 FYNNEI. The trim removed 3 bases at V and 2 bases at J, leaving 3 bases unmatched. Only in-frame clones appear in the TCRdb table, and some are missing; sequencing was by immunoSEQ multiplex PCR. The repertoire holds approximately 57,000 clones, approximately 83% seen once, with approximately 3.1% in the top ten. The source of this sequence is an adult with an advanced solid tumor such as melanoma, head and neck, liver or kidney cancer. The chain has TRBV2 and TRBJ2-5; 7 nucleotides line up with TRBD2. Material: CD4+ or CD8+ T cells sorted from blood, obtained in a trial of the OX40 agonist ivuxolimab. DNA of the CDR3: TGTGCCAGCAGTGATGGGGGAGGGCAAGAGACCCAGTACTTC. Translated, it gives CASSDGGGQETQYF.